This T cell receptor beta chain was found in a study of blood T cell repertoires in COVID-19. Study overall: COVID-19 samples from acute and convalescent phases originated in the United States, Italy and Spain.

The authors' processing: Amplifying reference gene primers gave estimates of nucleated cell counts. Sequencing used immunoSEQ multiplex PCR; TCRdb keeps in-frame clones, though not all of them. Clone size and V and J calls were adopted from that table, with D and trimming inferred from the DNA. Seen here are some 220,000 clones, around four fifths observed once, and the top ten hold 4.5% to 6%. CDR1 is SGHAT, CDR2 FQNNGV, per germline. This CDR3 spans 18 amino acids. Losses at the gene ends were 3 bases for V and 4 bases for J; bases not matched to a gene: 9. What was sequenced was peripheral blood. The receptor was derived from a woman aged 55-69 years who had recovered from COVID-19. This chain connects TRBV11-2 to TRBJ2-6, with TRBD1 matching 10 bases. The CDR3 sequence is CASSFGRQGATGANVLTF. The CDR3 coding sequence is TGTGCCAGCAGCTTTGGGAGACAGGGGGCGACCGGGGCCAACGTCCTGACTTTC.